Reported below is one T cell receptor beta chain. This clone was detected only once. It has no known antigen specificity. Qualities for individual bases were not recorded, and no much larger clone is one base off. The cysteine opens and the phenylalanine closes a CDR3 of 17 amino acids. Just CDR3 DNA is preserved here, 51 bases in frame from base 1. V is cut by 6 bases and J by 0 bases, and the space between the germline ends is 18 bases. The germline V gene yields MGHDK for CDR1 and SYGVNS for CDR2. The data were obtained in a study of cytotoxic CD8 clonotypes in ibrutinib-treated CLL (dated by TCRdb to the early 2020s). With respect to the entire study: The cohort included some 14 treatment-naive and about a dozen relapsed/refractory patients; 17 were IGHV unmutated. Responses were partial in around 25 patients and complete in 2; after median around 72 months follow-up, roughly 14 stayed in remission and about 12 progressed. Every remission and progressive disease sample was obtained while ibrutinib was still being received by the patients. Cryopreserved peripheral blood mononuclear cells were obtained prior to treatment, at the time of response, and at either disease progression or sustained remission. Samples averaged approximately 250,000 productive templates and 94,082 productive rearrangements. Longitudinal samples were available for 26 of the 86 trial participants. Samples at response were collected after a median of roughly 13 months of treatment, with a range of roughly 6 to 40 months.

Broad study findings and their caveats: At baseline, clonality was higher than in age-matched healthy donors and showed a strong correlation with circulating CD8+ T-cell counts. Sampling times were not matched between sustained-remission and progressing patients, and lymph node repertoires were not studied. Public clonotypes were rare and either shrank or stayed stable during treatment, and the rise in clonality at ibrutinib response reflected expansion of private clonotypes. An increase in clonality was observed at ibrutinib response, with clonality remaining stable during sustained remission and falling back toward baseline at progression.

The intended sense of this specimen's time point label: progressive disease on ibrutinib. For TCR beta library preparation, roughly 2 micrograms of genomic DNA were extracted from the cryopreserved PBMCs. Longitudinal blood samples from CLL patients on ibrutinib monotherapy underwent high-throughput TCR beta sequencing. Patients were enrolled in a phase 2 open-label single-center ibrutinib monotherapy trial. A MiSeq instrument was used for deep resolution sequencing, which targeted depths ranging from 1 in 1 million up to 1 in 200,000 T cells, with coverage averaging 10x for each clonotype. The immunoSEQ hsTCRB Kit was used to generate the TCR beta libraries. For the original study's pipeline: ImmunoSEQ Data Assistant and ImmunoSEQ Analyzer were used for data analysis, and V, D and J genes were assigned according to IMGT definitions. Clonality, which ranges from 0 to 1, was calculated by subtracting the normalized Shannon entropy of productive rearrangement frequencies from one. Public clonotype analysis was restricted to overrepresented clonotypes comprising at least 0.05% of each patient's repertoire. Thirteen repertoires from age-matched healthy donors, obtained from immuneACCESS, served as clonality controls. TCRdb retrieved this table from immuneACCESS and kept in-frame rearrangements only. Not all clones are present; in checked studies, unresolved V genes account for under half, and no reason is known for the remainder. That table supplies the V and J calls and clone size; D and trimming were determined from the DNA. This sample gives just over 35,000 clones in total; 60% to 80% of them show up just once. The ten largest clones add up to roughly a sixth of the sample.

This chain is built from TRBV25-1 and TRBJ1-3; the D gene is possibly TRBD1, with 5 bases matching. The source was PBMCs, collected at disease progression, from a patient treated with ibrutinib. The TCR sequence derives from a human donor with chronic lymphocytic leukemia. The base sequence is TGTGCCAGCAGCGCACCGGGACTCCAACTCTCTGGAAACACCATATATTTT. Its coded protein is CASSAPGLQLSGNTIYF.